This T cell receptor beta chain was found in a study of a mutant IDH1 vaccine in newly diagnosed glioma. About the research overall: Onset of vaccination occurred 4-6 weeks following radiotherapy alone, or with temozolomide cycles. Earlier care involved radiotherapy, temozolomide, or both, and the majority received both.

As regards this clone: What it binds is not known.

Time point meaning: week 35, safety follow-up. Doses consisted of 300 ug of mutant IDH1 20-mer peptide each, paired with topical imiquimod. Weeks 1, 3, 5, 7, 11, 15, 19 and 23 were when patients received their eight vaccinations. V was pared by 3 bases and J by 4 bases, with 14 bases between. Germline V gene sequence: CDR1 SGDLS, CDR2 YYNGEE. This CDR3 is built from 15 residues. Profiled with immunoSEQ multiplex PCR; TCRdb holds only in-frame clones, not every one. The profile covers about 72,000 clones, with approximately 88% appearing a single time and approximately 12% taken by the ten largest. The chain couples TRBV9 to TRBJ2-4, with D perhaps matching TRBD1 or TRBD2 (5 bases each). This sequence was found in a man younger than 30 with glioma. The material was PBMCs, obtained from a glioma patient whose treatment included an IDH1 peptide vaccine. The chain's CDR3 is CASSAGTGVKNIQYF. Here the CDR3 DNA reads TGTGCCAGCAGCGCCGGGACGGGTGTTAAAAACATTCAGTACTTC.